What follows are 15 T cell receptor beta chains derived from one specimen sequenced in a study of CD8 T cells in Susac syndrome. Random hexamers primed reverse transcription of about 0.5 to 1 ug RNA. A single record per CDR3 protein comes from TCRdb applying MiXCR to the immunoSEQ multiplex PCR reads. The sample has around 80,000 distinct CDR3 sequences, roughly 92% seen once; the top ten hold approximately 0.45%. Sequenced: CD8+ T cells from PBMCs. Receptors were obtained from a human donor with Susac syndrome.

The gene calls are TRBV6-2 or TRBV6-3 and TRBJ1-1; D unresolved. CDR1 and CDR2 from the germline V gene are MNHEY and SVGEGT. Trimming stripped 3 bases from V and 3 bases from J, with 8 bases between. The CDR3 runs 13 residues. CDR3 sequence: CASSYRVDTEAFF. The CDR3 bases are TGTGCCAGCAGTTATCGGGTTGACACTGAAGCTTTCTTT.

The rearrangement uses TRBV7-9 and TRBJ2-5; 9 bases fit TRBD1. This CDR3 comprises 12 residues. Unmatched junction bases numbered 2, after V lost 8 bases and J lost 4 bases. Germline CDR1 SEHNR, CDR2 FQNEAQ (reference sequence). CDR3 bases: TGTGCCAGCCGACAGGGGGGAGAGACCCAGTACTTC. It yields the protein CASRQGGETQYF.

The chain carries TRBV7-9 and TRBJ2-7; 10 bases map to TRBD1. V shed 4 bases and J 1 base; nucleotides not matched to a gene: 10. Germline lookup yields CDR1 SEHNR and CDR2 FQNEAQ (reference sequence). There are 17 residues in the CDR3. In nucleotides, the CDR3 is TGTGCCAGCAGCTCTAGGACCCGGGACAGGGGTTCCTACGAGCAGTACTTC. Protein product: CASSSRTRDRGSYEQYF.

This chain connects TRBV6-1 to TRBJ1-2, with D hard to call. CDR3 length: 14 amino acids. V lost 4 bases and J 2 bases, leaving 11 bases between the germline ends. Germline V gene sequence: CDR1 MNHNS, CDR2 SASEGT. The CDR3: CASSGRLRNYGYTF. The CDR3 DNA is TGTGCCAGCAGTGGACGTTTAAGAAACTATGGCTACACCTTC.

The V call is TRBV7-8, the J call TRBJ2-3; D not resolved. The V end lost 6 bases, the J end lost 2 bases, and 15 bases lay between the germline ends. This CDR3 has 15 amino acids. Germline V lookup: CDR1 SGHVS, CDR2 FQNEAQ. The CDR3 DNA sequence: TGTGCCAGCAGTCCCCCTGGCCGGCTCACAGATACGCAGTATTTT. It yields the protein CASSPPGRLTDTQYF.

The chain joins TRBV7-9 to TRBJ2-1; possible D gene TRBD2, 6 bases. Germline V lookup: CDR1 SEHNR, CDR2 FQNEAQ (reference sequence). V lost 4 bases to trimming and J lost 15 bases, with 13 bases between them. This CDR3 is 11 amino acids long. The CDR3 sequence is CASSSGTLPFF. The CDR3 coding sequence is TGTGCCAGCAGCTCCGGGACTCTGCCGTTCTTC.

The V and J genes are TRBV7-2 and TRBJ2-3; D is possibly TRBD2 (6 bases). Trimming shortened V by 4 bases and J by 7 bases, and 21 bases separated the two germline ends. The CDR3 runs to 16 residues. Germline-derived CDR1 and CDR2 are SGHTA and FQGNSA. CDR3 in DNA: TGTGCCAGCAGCTCACCATCCGGGACTGTAGGGTATACGCAGTATTTT. Protein sequence: CASSSPSGTVGYTQYF.

The CDR3 here is CASSPLRQPNQPQHF. The CDR3 nucleotides read TGTGCCAGCTCACCACTGCGACAGCCCAATCAGCCCCAGCATTTT. The chain recombines TRBV18 with TRBJ1-5, with D possibly being TRBD1 (5 bases). The V gene lost 1 base and the J gene lost 3 bases, with 10 bases spanning the gap. Germline values: CDR1 KGHSH, CDR2 LQKENI. CDR3 length: 15 residues.

The V call is TRBV20-1, the J call TRBJ2-7; 8 bases align to TRBD1. This CDR3 spans 15 amino acids. The V gene's germline CDR1 is DFQATT and CDR2 SNEGSKA (reference sequence). J lost 3 bases, V lost 2 bases, and 9 bases had no gene match. CDR3 DNA: TGCAGTGCTAGAAAAGGGACAGGTGATAACTACGAGCAGTACTTC. Translated: CSARKGTGDNYEQYF.

The rearrangement uses TRBV2 and TRBJ2-1; 8 bases fit TRBD2. CDR3 length: 17 amino acids. J was trimmed by 5 bases and V by 6 bases; bases with no gene match: 15. Germline V gene data show CDR1 as SNHLY and CDR2 as FYNNEI. The CDR3 nucleotides are TGTGCCAGCAGCTCTCCCAATGTTAGCGGGATGAACAATGAGCAGTTCTTC. Translation gives CASSSPNVSGMNNEQFF.

The DNA for the CDR3 is TGTGCCAGCAGCGCAAGCGGGCCTAGCACAGATACGCAGTATTTT. It is translated as CASSASGPSTDTQYF. The chain uses TRBV5-8 and TRBJ2-3, with D maybe TRBD2 (6 bases). The CDR3 is 15 amino acids. Germline V lookup: CDR1 SGHTS, CDR2 YDEGEE. Trimming removed 4 bases at V and 0 bases at J, with 12 bases between.

This clonotype turned up a few times. The chain has TRBV7-6 and TRBJ1-1; D unclear. Germline V CDR1 and CDR2: SGHVS, FNYEAQ. Trimming took off 0 bases at V and 5 bases at J, with 7 bases between the two ends. This CDR3 region has 13 residues. CDR3 loop: CASSLAVGTEAFF. In DNA, the CDR3 is TGTGCCAGCAGCTTAGCTGTGGGGACTGAAGCTTTCTTT.

V and J are TRBV21-1 and TRBJ2-7. TRBV21-1 is deemed a pseudogene. The CDR3 spans 15 residues. The CDR3 here is CASSKARRNSYEQYF. CDR3 nucleotides: TGTGCCAGCAGCAAAGCCCGAAGGAATTCCTACGAGCAGTACTTC.

The V call is TRBV12-3 or TRBV12-4, the J call TRBJ1-3; D unresolved. V was shortened by 7 bases and J by 3 bases, with 4 bases between the two germline ends. The CDR3 runs 11 residues. The CDR3 region is CASNLGNTIYF. CDR3 DNA: TGTGCCAGCAACCTTGGAAACACCATATATTTT.

This chain connects TRBV5-4 to TRBJ2-7, with D possibly called TRBD1 or TRBD2 (6 bases each). Germline V gene data show CDR1 as SGHNT and CDR2 as YYREEE (reference sequence). The CDR3 totals 13 residues. Trimming cost V 4 bases and J 0 bases, with 8 bases left between them. CDR3 nucleotides: TGTGCCAGCAGCCCGGGGGCCTCCTACGAGCAGTACTTC. It is translated as CASSPGASYEQYF.